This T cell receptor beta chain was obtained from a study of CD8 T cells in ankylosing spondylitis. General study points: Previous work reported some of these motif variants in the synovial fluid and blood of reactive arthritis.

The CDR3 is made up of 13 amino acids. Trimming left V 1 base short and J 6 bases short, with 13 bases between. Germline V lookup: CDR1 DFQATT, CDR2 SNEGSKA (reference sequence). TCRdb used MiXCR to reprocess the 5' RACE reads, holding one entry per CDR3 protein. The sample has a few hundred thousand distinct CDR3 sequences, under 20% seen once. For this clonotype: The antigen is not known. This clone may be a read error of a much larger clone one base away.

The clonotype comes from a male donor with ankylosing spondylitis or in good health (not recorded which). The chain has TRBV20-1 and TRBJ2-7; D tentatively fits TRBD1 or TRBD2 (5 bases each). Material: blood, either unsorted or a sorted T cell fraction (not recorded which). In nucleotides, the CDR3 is TGCAGTGCTAGAGGGGACCAAACCTCCGAGCAGTACTTC. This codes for CSARGDQTSEQYF.